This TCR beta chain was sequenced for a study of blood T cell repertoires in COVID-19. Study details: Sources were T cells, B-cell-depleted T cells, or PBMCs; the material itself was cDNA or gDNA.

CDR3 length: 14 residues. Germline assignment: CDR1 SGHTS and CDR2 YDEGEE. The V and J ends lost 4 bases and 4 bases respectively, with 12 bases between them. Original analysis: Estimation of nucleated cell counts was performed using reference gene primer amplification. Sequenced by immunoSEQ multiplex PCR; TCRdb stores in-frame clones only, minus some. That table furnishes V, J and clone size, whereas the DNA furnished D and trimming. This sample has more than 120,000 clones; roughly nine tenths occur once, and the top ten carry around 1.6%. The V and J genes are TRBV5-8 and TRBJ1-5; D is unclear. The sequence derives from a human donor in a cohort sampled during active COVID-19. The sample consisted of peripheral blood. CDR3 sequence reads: CASSPGRRNQPQHF. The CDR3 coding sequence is TGTGCCAGCAGCCCTGGGAGGAGGAATCAGCCCCAGCATTTT.